This T cell receptor (beta chain) originates from a study of blood T cell repertoires in COVID-19. Study as a whole: Nucleic acid was either cDNA or gDNA, and it came from T cells, B-cell-depleted T cells, or PBMCs.

This CDR3 has 16 residues. With V trimmed by 3 bases and J by 2 bases, 4 bases remained unmatched. Study processing details: Nucleated cell counts were estimated from reference gene primer amplification. Repertoires were generated with immunoSEQ multiplex PCR, while TCRdb's copy carries only in-frame clones and drops some. V, J and clone size are those of that table, while D and trimming were read from the DNA. The sample lists about 180,000 clones, more than 70% occurring once. The source of this sequence is a man between 40 and 49 years old with active or convalescent COVID-19. The sequenced sample was peripheral blood. The chain couples TRBV23-1 to TRBJ1-5, with 10 positions matching TRBD1. TRBV23-1 is filed as an ORF, its function uncertain. The DNA for the CDR3 is TGCGCCAGCAGTCAGACAGGGGGCCTGGGCAATCAGCCCCAGCATTTT. It encodes CASSQTGGLGNQPQHF.